A selection of T cell receptor beta chains follows, all from one sample in a study of blood T cell repertoires in COVID-19. TCRdb keeps only in-frame clones here, not all; method: immunoSEQ multiplex PCR. The table has roughly 410,000 clones, about 88% seen once. The material sequenced was peripheral blood. Receptor source: a woman aged 40 to 50 with COVID-19, enrolled during active disease. Both conserved end residues are part of each CDR3. The order of the fields is D gene, clone size, J gene, V gene, CDR3 DNA, CDR3 protein. The D gene is left open where the match is weak. Size is omitted from some rows. Given values are once, few, many or a class for expanded clones.

>-|-|TRBJ1-4|TRBV6-5
TGTGCCAGCAGTAATAGACAGGTCCTGTTTGAAAAACTGTTTTTT
CASSNRQVLFEKLFF
>TRBD2|-|TRBJ2-3|TRBV7-3
TGTGCCAGCAGCTTAAGCGGGGGGCGCACAGATACGCAGTATTTT
CASSLSGGRTDTQYF
>TRBD2|-|TRBJ2-3|TRBV4-1
TGCGCCAGCAGCCAAAAGGGCGGGGGTACAGATACGCAGTATTTT
CASSQKGGGTDTQYF
>TRBD2|-|TRBJ2-7|TRBV5-4
TGTGCCAGCAGCCCGACTAGCGGGGTATACGAGCAGTACTTC
CASSPTSGVYEQYF
>TRBD1|-|TRBJ1-3|TRBV5-4
TGTGCCAGCAGCCCCAGACAGGGAGTATCTGGAAACACCATATATTTT
CASSPRQGVSGNTIYF
>TRBD1|-|TRBJ1-4|TRBV27
TGTGCCAGCAGTCCCACCGACAGGGGGCGGGAAAAACTGTTTTTT
CASSPTDRGREKLFF
>TRBD1|-|TRBJ1-6|TRBV5-1
TGCGCCAGCAGCTTGACACCGACAGGGGGCGCCCAGGGTTCACCCCTCCACTTT
CASSLTPTGGAQGSPLHF
>TRBD1|-|TRBJ1-1|TRBV5-1
TGCGCCAGCAGCTTGGGGCAAGGACAGGGAGCTTTCTTT
CASSLGQGQGAFF
>TRBD1|-|TRBJ2-3|TRBV6-5
TGTGCCAGCAGACAACGAGGGACAGGCACAGATACGCAGTATTTT
CASRQRGTGTDTQYF
>-|-|TRBJ2-7|TRBV9
TGTGCCAGCAGCGTAGCTACAGGAGGGTACGGGCAGTACTTC
CASSVATGGYGQYF
>TRBD1|-|TRBJ2-5|TRBV7-9
TGTGCCAGCAGCCCTAAGATGGGACAGCCGCAAGAGACCCAGTACTTC
CASSPKMGQPQETQYF
>-|-|TRBJ2-5|TRBV28
TGTGCCAGCAGCCCCATCGACTTGTACCAAGAGACCCAGTACTTC
CASSPIDLYQETQYF
>-|-|TRBJ1-1|TRBV7-9
TGTGCCAGCAGCTCCTGGAGCAGTTCTGGTGAAGCTTTCTTT
CASSSWSSSGEAFF
>-|-|TRBJ2-3|TRBV7-8
TGTGCCAGCAGCTCCGGCTGGGCAGGGGCTGCCACAGATACGCAGTATTTT
CASSSGWAGAATDTQYF
>-|few|TRBJ2-2|TRBV7-2
TGTGCCAGCAGCTCCTCCCGGGGCGGGGAGCTGTTTTTT
CASSSSRGGELFF
>-|-|TRBJ1-3|TRBV20-1
TGCAGTGCTTCTCAACGGGGCACCATATATTTT
CSASQRGTIYF
>-|-|TRBJ2-7|TRBV10-3
TGTGCCATCAGTGGGACTTTTCCCTGGGAGCAGTACTTC
CAISGTFPWEQYF
>-|-|TRBJ1-4|TRBV5-4
TGTGCCAGCAGCTTAGACAATCCTGAAAAACTGTTTTTT
CASSLDNPEKLFF
>TRBD1|-|TRBJ1-6|TRBV27
TGTGCCAGCAGGCAACAGGGGCAGAATAATTCACCCCTCCACTTT
CASRQQGQNNSPLHF
>-|few|TRBJ1-2|TRBV3-1/TRBV3-2
TGTGCCAGCAGCCACTCAAGGGGCCAGGGGCGAAACTATGGCTACACCTTC
CASSHSRGQGRNYGYTF
>-|-|TRBJ1-4|TRBV5-1
TGCGCCAGCAGCCCAGGGCCAACTAATGAAAAACTGTTTTTT
CASSPGPTNEKLFF
>-|once|TRBJ2-7|TRBV2
TGTGCCAGCAGTGAAGCGGTCAGGTCTGGGGAGCAGTACTTC
CASSEAVRSGEQYF
>TRBD1|once|TRBJ1-2|TRBV30
TGTGCCTGGAGTGTAAGGGGGCGAGGGAATGGCTACACCTTC
CAWSVRGRGNGYTF
>-|-|TRBJ2-3|TRBV7-3
TGTGCCAGCAGCTCAGGGTATCAGGATACGCAGTATTTT
CASSSGYQDTQYF
>-|-|TRBJ1-2|TRBV19
TGTGCCAGTAGCCCTCTAAACTATGGCTACACCTTC
CASSPLNYGYTF
>TRBD2|-|TRBJ2-1|TRBV29-1
TGCAGCGTTGATACTAGCGGGATCTACAATGAGCAGTTCTTC
CSVDTSGIYNEQFF
>TRBD1|-|TRBJ1-2|TRBV6-5
TGTGCCAGCAGGAGTCAGACAGGGGGCGGTGGCTACACCTTC
CASRSQTGGGGYTF
>TRBD1|-|TRBJ1-5|TRBV19
TGTGCCAGTAATATCAGGGGGCGCGGCAATCAGCCCCAGCATTTT
CASNIRGRGNQPQHF
>TRBD1|-|TRBJ1-1|TRBV12-3/TRBV12-4
TGTGCCAGCAGGGGGACAGTATTTGAAGCTTTCTTT
CASRGTVFEAFF
>-|-|TRBJ1-2|TRBV7-8
TGTGCCAGCAGCTTAGGCGGAACTAACTATGGCTACACCTTC
CASSLGGTNYGYTF
>-|-|TRBJ1-1|TRBV15
TGTGCCACCAGCAGACCTCCTACTGAGAACACTGAAGCTTTCTTT
CATSRPPTENTEAFF
>TRBD1|-|TRBJ1-1|TRBV5-6
TGTGCCAGCAGCTGGGGACAGCTGAACACTGAAGCTTTCTTT
CASSWGQLNTEAFF
>-|-|TRBJ1-6|TRBV5-6
TGTGCCAGCAGCCAATCCCTAGATTCACCCCTCCACTTT
CASSQSLDSPLHF
>TRBD1|-|TRBJ1-1|TRBV30
TGTGCCTCCACCCTTGGGACAGAGCATGAGAACACTGAAGCTTTCTTT
CASTLGTEHENTEAFF
>TRBD1|-|TRBJ2-2|TRBV9
TGTGCCAGCAGCGTAGGCGATGACAGGGGGAACACCGGGGAGCTGTTTTTT
CASSVGDDRGNTGELFF
>TRBD2|-|TRBJ2-1|TRBV28
TGTGCCAGCCTGCCCCCTAGCGGGAGGGATAATGAGCAGTTCTTC
CASLPPSGRDNEQFF
>TRBD1|-|TRBJ2-7|TRBV2
TGTGCCAGCAGTGATTTTCAGGGGGTGGGGGAGCAGTACTTC
CASSDFQGVGEQYF
>-|-|TRBJ2-1|TRBV7-9
TGTGCCAGCAGCCTTCTGCGGAGCTCCTACAATGAGCAGTTCTTC
CASSLLRSSYNEQFF
>-|-|TRBJ2-1|TRBV9
TGTGCCAGCAACTTGGGGCTACTCTACAATGAGCAGTTCTTC
CASNLGLLYNEQFF
>TRBD1|-|TRBJ2-7|TRBV7-6
TGTGCCAGCAGCTCGGGCGGCCGGGACAGGCGACTCTACGAGCAGTACTTC
CASSSGGRDRRLYEQYF
>TRBD1|-|TRBJ2-7|TRBV7-9
TGTGCCAGCAGCTGGGACAGGGGGAGGTATTCGGGTATGAGCGAGCAGTACTTC
CASSWDRGRYSGMSEQYF
>TRBD1|-|TRBJ1-6|TRBV27
TGTGCCAGCAGTTTCCTTCGACAGGGATCCTATAATTCACCCCTCCACTTT
CASSFLRQGSYNSPLHF
>TRBD2|-|TRBJ2-1|TRBV5-1
TGCGCCAGCAGCTTGGTAGCGGGTGAGGTTGAGCAGTTCTTC
CASSLVAGEVEQFF
>TRBD1|-|TRBJ2-5|TRBV28
TGTGCCAGCAGTTTACCGGGACAGGGGGGAGAGACCCAGTACTTC
CASSLPGQGGETQYF
>-|few|TRBJ1-4|TRBV9
TGTGCCAGCAGCGTCGGCAGGGGTGTATCTAATGAAAAACTGTTTTTT
CASSVGRGVSNEKLFF
>-|-|TRBJ1-5|TRBV13
TGTGCCAGCAGCTTAGGGGGAGTGGGTCAGCCCCAGCATTTT
CASSLGGVGQPQHF
>TRBD1|-|TRBJ2-7|TRBV5-1
TGCGCCAGCAGCAAGTATGGACAGGCAACTTCCTACGAGCAGTACTTC
CASSKYGQATSYEQYF
>-|-|TRBJ2-7|TRBV7-8
TGTGCCAGCAATGATCGGCAGGGATTCTACGAGCAGTACTTC
CASNDRQGFYEQYF
>TRBD1|-|TRBJ2-1|TRBV29-1
TGCAGCGTTCTAGGGACAGACAATGAGCAGTTCTTC
CSVLGTDNEQFF
>-|-|TRBJ1-1|TRBV2
TGTGCCTCCCTAGAAACGACAGCCCCTTTAGCTGTAGCTTTCTTT
CASLETTAPLAVAFF
>TRBD1|-|TRBJ1-5|TRBV6-1
TGTGCCAGCAGTGAAGAGAGGGGGCTGGGTCAGCCCCAGCATTTT
CASSEERGLGQPQHF
>TRBD1|-|TRBJ1-3|TRBV11-1
TGTGCCAGCAGCCGGGGGACAGGGTGGACTGGAAACACCATATATTTT
CASSRGTGWTGNTIYF
>-|-|TRBJ1-5|TRBV28
TGTGCCAGCAGTTTCGGAACACTAGCTTTTGGCAATCAGCCCCAGCATTTT
CASSFGTLAFGNQPQHF
>TRBD2|-|TRBJ2-2|TRBV27
TGTGCCAGCAGTTCTCGGGCTAGCGGGTTTACCGGGGAGCTGTTTTTT
CASSSRASGFTGELFF
>-|-|TRBJ2-5|TRBV11-3
TGTGCCAGCAGCTTTACGCCGGGACTTCAAGAGACCCAGTACTTC
CASSFTPGLQETQYF